A selection of T cell receptor beta chains follows, all from one sample in a study of blood T cell repertoires in COVID-19. The protocol was immunoSEQ multiplex PCR, while the TCRdb copy is restricted to in-frame clones and leaves out a portion. This repertoire shows 400,000 to 550,000 clones, more than 85% found once; its top ten account for 4.3%. The sample comprised peripheral blood. Receptors originate from a woman under 40 with acute or convalescent COVID-19. Both conserved end residues are part of each CDR3. The order of the fields is D gene, V gene, clone size, J gene, CDR3 DNA, CDR3 protein. The D gene is left open where the match is weak. The listing skips clone size in some rows; elsewhere it reads once, few, many or a size class.

D gene: NA
V gene: TRBV5-1
clone size: NA
J gene: TRBJ1-5
CDR3 DNA: TGCGCCAGCAGCCCTGGTTCAGGGGTTCAGCCCCAGCATTTT
CDR3 protein: CASSPGSGVQPQHF

D gene: TRBD1
V gene: TRBV5-1
clone size: NA
J gene: TRBJ1-6
CDR3 DNA: TGCGCCAGCAGACAGGGGGCTCGAGATTCACCCCTCCACTTT
CDR3 protein: CASRQGARDSPLHF

D gene: TRBD1
V gene: TRBV10-1
clone size: NA
J gene: TRBJ1-1
CDR3 DNA: TGCGCCAGCAGTACCGGACAGGGGGCGGAAGCTTTCTTT
CDR3 protein: CASSTGQGAEAFF

D gene: TRBD1
V gene: TRBV6-5
clone size: NA
J gene: TRBJ2-7
CDR3 DNA: TGTGCCATCACCGACAGGGACGGGTACGAGCAGTACTTC
CDR3 protein: CAITDRDGYEQYF

D gene: NA
V gene: TRBV2
clone size: NA
J gene: TRBJ1-1
CDR3 DNA: TGTGCCAGCAGTGTCCGGAACACTGAAGCTTTCTTT
CDR3 protein: CASSVRNTEAFF

D gene: NA
V gene: TRBV6-5
clone size: NA
J gene: TRBJ1-3
CDR3 DNA: TGTGCCAGCAGGGCTCGCTCTGGAAACACCATATATTTT
CDR3 protein: CASRARSGNTIYF

D gene: TRBD2
V gene: TRBV2
clone size: NA
J gene: TRBJ2-7
CDR3 DNA: TGTGCCAGCAGTGCTCCGGGACTAGCGGTTTACGAGCAGTACTTC
CDR3 protein: CASSAPGLAVYEQYF

D gene: TRBD1
V gene: TRBV27
clone size: NA
J gene: TRBJ2-4
CDR3 DNA: TGTGCCAGCAGCTTGGACAGGGTGGTAAACATTCAGTACTTC
CDR3 protein: CASSLDRVVNIQYF

D gene: TRBD1
V gene: TRBV3-1/TRBV3-2
clone size: NA
J gene: TRBJ2-2
CDR3 DNA: TGTGCCAGCAGCCAAGAAGGAGGACAGGTGGGAGACGCGAACACCGGGGAGCTGTTTTTT
CDR3 protein: CASSQEGGQVGDANTGELFF

D gene: NA
V gene: TRBV7-8
clone size: NA
J gene: TRBJ1-1
CDR3 DNA: TGTGCCAGCAGCATTGCCCTGGGAGGGATGAACACTGAAGCTTTCTTT
CDR3 protein: CASSIALGGMNTEAFF

D gene: NA
V gene: TRBV6-5
clone size: NA
J gene: TRBJ2-7
CDR3 DNA: TGTGCCAGCAGTTACTCCGTCAGTAGCCCACGGGAGCAGTACTTC
CDR3 protein: CASSYSVSSPREQYF

D gene: TRBD1
V gene: TRBV2
clone size: NA
J gene: TRBJ1-4
CDR3 DNA: TGTGCCAGCAGAGGACAGGGGAGCGCGTATGAAAAACTGTTTTTT
CDR3 protein: CASRGQGSAYEKLFF

D gene: NA
V gene: TRBV14
clone size: NA
J gene: TRBJ2-1
CDR3 DNA: TGTGCCAGCAGCAAAGGCCGTCCGGGCTCCTACAATGAGCAGTTCTTC
CDR3 protein: CASSKGRPGSYNEQFF

D gene: TRBD2
V gene: TRBV11-2
clone size: NA
J gene: TRBJ2-7
CDR3 DNA: TGTGCCAGCAGTACCGGGACTAGCGTCTACGAGCAGTACTTC
CDR3 protein: CASSTGTSVYEQYF

D gene: NA
V gene: TRBV4-2
clone size: NA
J gene: TRBJ2-1
CDR3 DNA: TGTGCCAGCAGCCCGGGGAGCTCCTACAATGAGCAGTTCTTC
CDR3 protein: CASSPGSSYNEQFF

D gene: TRBD1
V gene: TRBV7-9
clone size: once
J gene: TRBJ1-1
CDR3 DNA: TGTGCCAGCAGCTTCCAGGGGGACAACACTGAAGCTTTCTTT
CDR3 protein: CASSFQGDNTEAFF

D gene: TRBD1
V gene: TRBV5-1
clone size: NA
J gene: TRBJ2-7
CDR3 DNA: TGCGCCAGCAGCCCGCAGGGGGCCTCCTACGAGCAGTACTTC
CDR3 protein: CASSPQGASYEQYF

D gene: TRBD1
V gene: TRBV14
clone size: NA
J gene: TRBJ1-4
CDR3 DNA: TGTGCCAGCAGCCAAAGACAGGGAAGAGGAGAAAAACTGTTTTTT
CDR3 protein: CASSQRQGRGEKLFF

D gene: TRBD2
V gene: TRBV4-1
clone size: NA
J gene: TRBJ2-3
CDR3 DNA: TGCGCCAGCAGCCAAGATCCTAGCGGGGGCACAGATACGCAGTATTTT
CDR3 protein: CASSQDPSGGTDTQYF

D gene: NA
V gene: TRBV24-1
clone size: NA
J gene: TRBJ2-3
CDR3 DNA: TGTGCCACCAGTTTGTCCAGGGGTAAAACAGATACGCAGTATTTT
CDR3 protein: CATSLSRGKTDTQYF

D gene: TRBD2
V gene: TRBV7-3
clone size: once
J gene: TRBJ2-3
CDR3 DNA: TGTGCCAGCAGCTTACAAGCGGGGGGAGTCCCAGGCACAGATACGCAGTATTTT
CDR3 protein: CASSLQAGGVPGTDTQYF

D gene: TRBD1
V gene: TRBV4-1
clone size: few
J gene: TRBJ1-6
CDR3 DNA: TGCGCCAGCAGCCAAGATCCTATCTCGGCAGGGGGCTTTTCACCCCTCCACTTT
CDR3 protein: CASSQDPISAGGFSPLHF

D gene: NA
V gene: TRBV5-6
clone size: NA
J gene: TRBJ1-1
CDR3 DNA: TGTGCCAGCAACACAGGGTATCTGGAAGCTTTCTTT
CDR3 protein: CASNTGYLEAFF

D gene: NA
V gene: TRBV30
clone size: NA
J gene: TRBJ2-5
CDR3 DNA: TGTGCCTGGAGGGGAAGCGGGGAGACCCAGTACTTC
CDR3 protein: CAWRGSGETQYF

D gene: NA
V gene: TRBV15
clone size: NA
J gene: TRBJ1-3
CDR3 DNA: TGTGCCACCAGCAGAGATTTGGGGAGCTCTGGAAACACCATATATTTT
CDR3 protein: CATSRDLGSSGNTIYF

D gene: NA
V gene: TRBV14
clone size: NA
J gene: TRBJ2-2
CDR3 DNA: TGTGCCAGCGCGCGAAACTTCGACACCGGGGAGCTGTTTTTT
CDR3 protein: CASARNFDTGELFF

D gene: NA
V gene: TRBV18
clone size: NA
J gene: TRBJ2-7
CDR3 DNA: TGTGCCAGCTCACCCACTCAGGGTCCCGAGCAGTACTTC
CDR3 protein: CASSPTQGPEQYF

D gene: NA
V gene: TRBV28
clone size: NA
J gene: TRBJ2-5
CDR3 DNA: TGTGCCAGCAAACAGAATCAAGAGACCCAGTACTTC
CDR3 protein: CASKQNQETQYF